A single sample gave rise to the 8 T cell receptor beta chains below, sequenced in a study of blood T cells in healthy people across ages. Then a second PCR, running roughly 7 to 11 cycles, was carried out with a sample-barcoded 5' primer and a J-beta primer mix. Via MiXCR, TCRdb re-called the 5' RACE reads, giving one row per CDR3 protein. The sample has some 1,500,000 distinct CDR3 sequences; 35% to 45% are singletons. The sequencing input was blood. These receptors were taken from a woman younger than 35 in good health.

The chain recombines TRBV20-1 with TRBJ2-5; weak D call: TRBD2 (5 bases). V lost 1 base and J 1 base, leaving 10 bases between the germline ends. CDR3 length equals 14 residues. Germline CDR1 reads DFQATT; CDR2 reads SNEGSKA (reference sequence). The CDR3 region is CSARVGAVQETQYF. The CDR3, as DNA: TGCAGTGCTAGAGTTGGAGCGGTCCAAGAGACCCAGTACTTC.

This clonotype was found once. V is TRBV20-1 and J is TRBJ2-1, with 8 bases lining up with TRBD2. There are 15 residues in the CDR3. Germline CDR1 is DFQATT and CDR2 is SNEGSKA (reference sequence). V lost 1 base, J lost 8 bases, and 10 bases stayed unmatched. The CDR3 sequence: CSARGGRGVYDEQFF. For the CDR3, the DNA is TGCAGTGCTAGAGGTGGGCGGGGGGTTTACGATGAGCAGTTCTTC.

V usage is TRBV2 and J usage is TRBJ2-3; no reliable D call. This CDR3 has 13 residues. Between the trimmed V and J ends, which lost 7 bases and 6 bases, there was a span of 14 bases. Germline CDR1 reads SNHLY; CDR2 reads FYNNEI. CDR3 sequence (DNA): TGTGCCAGCACCAAGGGTGCGGCGGATACGCAGTATTTT. It encodes CASTKGAADTQYF. The full variable domain, completed using reference TRBV2 and TRBJ2-3, is EPEVTQTPSHQVTQMGQEVILRCVPISNHLYFYWYRQILGQKVEFLVSFYNNEISEKSEIFDDQFSVERPDGSNFTLKIRSTKLEDSAMYFCASTKGAADTQYFGPGTRLTVL.

The chain is built from TRBV20-1 and TRBJ1-2, with 9 bases fitting TRBD1. The length of the CDR3 is 12 residues. Trimming took 7 bases from V and 4 from J; bases not matched to a gene: 4. CDR1 DFQATT and CDR2 SNEGSKA come from the germline V gene (reference sequence). The CDR3 loop reads CSVATGGYGYTF. CDR3 coding DNA: TGCAGTGTTGCGACAGGGGGCTATGGCTACACCTTC.

The chain links TRBV20-1 to TRBJ1-2, with a weak D call TRBD1 (5 bases). Germline V gene sequence: CDR1 DFQATT, CDR2 SNEGSKA (reference sequence). Trimming took 6 bases from V and 4 from J, leaving 18 bases between them. This CDR3 has 14 residues. The CDR3 sequence is CSANGATAGYGYTF. CDR3 coding DNA: TGCAGTGCAAATGGGGCTACCGCGGGCTATGGCTACACCTTC.

The chain uses TRBV29-1 and TRBJ1-1; possible D gene TRBD1, 5 bases. The CDR3 covers 13 residues. In germline, CDR1 is SQVTM, CDR2 ANQGSEA. CDR3 protein: CRVRDSLETEAFF. DNA for the CDR3: TGCAGAGTGAGAGACAGTTTGGAGACTGAAGCTTTCTTT.

This sequence joins TRBV6-5 and TRBJ1-2, with 9 bases lining up with TRBD1. The CDR3 is made up of 15 amino acids. The trim removed 7 bases at V and 4 bases at J, leaving 10 bases unmatched. The V gene's germline CDR1 is MNHEY and CDR2 SVGAGI. In DNA form, the CDR3 reads TGTGCCAGCAACCCTGGGACAGGGTGGAGCTATGGCTACACCTTC. Its protein is CASNPGTGWSYGYTF.

This clonotype appeared once. The chain employs TRBV29-1 and TRBJ1-5, with D possibly being TRBD1 (6 bases). V was trimmed by 6 bases and J by 7 bases, leaving 16 bases between them. CDR1 and CDR2 from the germline V gene are SQVTM and ANQGSEA. This CDR3 spans 13 amino acids. CDR3 in amino acids: CSVANTGKQPQHF. DNA for the CDR3: TGCAGCGTGGCCAATACAGGGAAGCAGCCCCAGCATTTT. The whole variable domain, filled in from reference TRBV29-1 and TRBJ1-5, reads SAVISQKPSRDICQRGTSLTIQCQVDSQVTMMFWYRQQPGQSLTLIATANQGSEATYESGFVIDKFPISRPNLTFSTLTVSNMSPEDSSIYLCSVANTGKQPQHFGDGTRLSIL.